Each of the 28 T cell receptor beta chains below was sequenced from the same sample in a study of T cell changes during pregnancy in multiple sclerosis. Assay: immunoSEQ multiplex PCR; the TCRdb copy retains only in-frame clones and omits some. The table includes approximately 51,000 clones, roughly 92% detected once. The sample here was CD4+ T cells from peripheral blood mononuclear cells, taken in the second trimester of pregnancy. The receptors were sampled from a female donor with multiple sclerosis, enrolled in a pregnancy study.

The CDR3 DNA reads as TGTGCCAGCAGCTCATTGGACAGGGTCGAAGCTTTCTTT. This encodes CASSSLDRVEAFF. The gene calls are TRBV7-2 and TRBJ1-1, with 8 bases lining up with TRBD1. The CDR3 extends over 13 amino acids. Germline CDR1 is SGHTA and CDR2 is FQGNSA. With V trimmed by 4 bases and J by 8 bases, 6 bases remained unmatched.

V usage is TRBV7-2 and J usage is TRBJ1-4; 9 positions match TRBD1. Germline V CDR1 and CDR2: SGHTA, FQGNSA. V gave up 1 base and J gave up 8 bases; unmatched junction bases: 11. The CDR3 covers 17 residues. CDR3: CASSLDSPGQGDEKLFF. The CDR3, as DNA: TGTGCCAGCAGCTTAGACTCTCCGGGACAGGGAGACGAAAAACTGTTTTTT.

The chain is built from TRBV19 and TRBJ2-2; D remains ambiguous. With 6 bases removed from V and 1 base from J, the gap between germline ends came to 9 bases. The CDR3 sequence is 14 residues long. Germline values: CDR1 LNHDA, CDR2 SQIVND (reference sequence). This CDR3 is CASRRVGNTGELFF. DNA for the CDR3: TGTGCCAGTAGACGGGTAGGGAACACCGGGGAGCTGTTTTTT.

This chain uses TRBV7-9 with TRBJ1-1; a possible D gene is TRBD1 (5 bases). This CDR3 has 13 amino acids. Germline CDR1 is SEHNR and CDR2 is FQNEAQ (reference sequence). V was shortened by 1 base and J by 4 bases, with 7 bases between the two germline ends. CDR3 in amino acids: CASSLGQGTEAFF. DNA of the CDR3: TGTGCCAGCAGCTTAGGGCAGGGCACTGAAGCTTTCTTT.

The chain employs TRBV7-2 and TRBJ2-4, with 8 nucleotides matching TRBD1. In germline, CDR1 is SGHTA, CDR2 FQGNSA. With V trimmed by 5 bases and J by 11 bases, 5 bases remained unmatched. The CDR3 is 12 residues long. CDR3 sequence reads: CASSADRAVQYF. DNA for the CDR3: TGTGCCAGCAGCGCGGACAGGGCCGTTCAGTACTTC.

The CDR3 loop reads CASTNSGGVSGEQFF. The CDR3 nucleotides are TGTGCCAGCACCAATAGCGGGGGAGTTTCGGGTGAGCAGTTCTTC. The chain couples TRBV11-3 to TRBJ2-1; TRBD2 matches 9 bases. The germline V gene encodes CDR1 SGHNT and CDR2 YENEEA. V shed 7 bases and J 9 bases; nucleotides not matched to a gene: 13. CDR3 length: 15 amino acids.

This chain connects TRBV18 to TRBJ2-5, with no clear D. Gene TRBJ2-7 matches the end of the DNA better, so the J call may be wrong. CDR1 is KGHSH, CDR2 LQKENI, per germline. The CDR3 contains 11 residues. The CDR3 DNA is TGTGCCAGCTCAGGGCCCTACGAGCAGTACTTC. The encoded protein is CASSGPYEQYF.

Here the CDR3 DNA reads TGTGCCAGCAGCCGCCCCCTCGGGGAAAAACTGTTTTTT. The encoded protein is CASSRPLGEKLFF. The chain uses TRBV25-1 and TRBJ1-4; D unresolved. CDR3 length: 13 residues. Between the trimmed V and J ends, which lost 6 bases and 8 bases, there was a span of 13 bases. Germline-derived CDR1 and CDR2 are MGHDK and SYGVNS.

This chain connects TRBV7-6 to TRBJ1-1, with 7 bases that match TRBD1. This CDR3 comprises 14 residues. The ends lost 5 bases at V and 2 bases at J; junction bases unmatched: 5. Germline V CDR1 and CDR2: SGHVS, FNYEAQ. The CDR3 region has the DNA TGTGCCAGCAGCGACGGGACAGTCAACACTGAAGCTTTCTTT. Translation gives CASSDGTVNTEAFF. Drawing the rest from reference TRBV7-6 and TRBJ1-1, the complete variable domain is GAGVSQSPRYKVTKRGQDVALRCDPISGHVSLYWYRQALGQGPEFLTYFNYEAQQDKSGLPNDRFSAERPEGSISTLTIQRTEQRDSAMYRCASSDGTVNTEAFFGQGTRLTVV.

The J gene is TRBJ1-1, the V gene TRBV27; weak D call: TRBD1 (5 bases). Germline V gene lookup returns CDR1 MNHEY and CDR2 SMNVEV (reference sequence). V was trimmed by 4 bases and J by 1 base, leaving 13 bases between them. The length of the CDR3 is 15 residues. The CDR3 sequence: CASSSHSQGNTEAFF. The DNA for the CDR3 is TGTGCCAGCAGTTCGCACTCCCAGGGGAACACTGAAGCTTTCTTT.

The chain is built from TRBV7-3 and TRBJ2-7, with D hard to call. This CDR3 is built from 16 residues. The germline gives CDR1 SGHTA, CDR2 FQGTGA. V lost 1 base and J lost 2, with 15 bases in between. CDR3 bases: TGTGCCAGCAGCTTAAGTCGGCTAGTCCCCCCCTACGAGCAGTACTTC. Residues: CASSLSRLVPPYEQYF.

This clone was detected only once. The V and J genes are TRBV14 and TRBJ2-6, with no clear D. Trimming took 0 bases from V and 0 from J, leaving 9 bases between them. The germline V gene encodes CDR1 SGHDN and CDR2 FVKESK. The CDR3 consists of 17 residues. In DNA form, the CDR3 reads TGTGCCAGCAGCCAAGATCCCTTCAGCTCTGGGGCCAACGTCCTGACTTTC. It is translated as CASSQDPFSSGANVLTF.

This chain joins TRBV7-2 and TRBJ1-1; weak D call: TRBD1 (5 bases). Germline values: CDR1 SGHTA, CDR2 FQGNSA. This CDR3 has 13 amino acids. The V gene lost 0 bases and the J gene lost 11 bases, with 13 bases spanning the gap. The CDR3 is CASSLAVGGSAFF. The CDR3 DNA reads as TGTGCCAGCAGCTTAGCGGTGGGGGGATCGGCTTTCTTT.

The chain employs TRBV7-9 and TRBJ1-5; D not resolved. V dropped 3 bases and J dropped 0 bases, with 6 bases sitting between them. CDR3 length: 14 residues. The germline CDR1 and CDR2 sequences are SEHNR and FQNEAQ (reference sequence). DNA of the CDR3: TGTGCCAGCAGCTTTGGCAGTAGCAATCAGCCCCAGCATTTT. Its translation: CASSFGSSNQPQHF.

This rearrangement joins TRBV18 to TRBJ2-2; the D is unclear. The CDR3 is made up of 15 amino acids. The V gene lost 1 base and the J gene lost 5 bases, with 11 bases spanning the gap. Germline CDR1 is KGHSH and CDR2 is LQKENI. The CDR3 sequence: CASSPRSLLTGELFF. Written as DNA, the CDR3 is TGTGCCAGCTCACCACGGAGTCTACTAACCGGGGAGCTGTTTTTT.

The gene calls are TRBV30 and TRBJ1-6; a possible D gene is TRBD1 (6 bases). The CDR3 has 13 amino acids. Trimming removed 1 base at V and 7 bases at J, with 8 bases between. The germline CDR1 and CDR2 sequences are GTSNPN and SVGIG (reference sequence). The CDR3 sequence: CAWSGQDNSPLHF. For the CDR3, the DNA is TGTGCCTGGAGTGGACAGGACAATTCACCCCTCCACTTT.

The J gene is TRBJ1-6, the V gene TRBV6-6; 7 bases map to TRBD1. The CDR3 has 16 amino acids. With V trimmed by 5 bases and J by 5 bases, 9 bases remained unmatched. Germline CDR1 reads MNHNY; CDR2 reads SVGAGI (reference sequence). The CDR3 coding sequence is TGTGCCAGCAGTCCCAAAGACAGGGAGGATAATTCACCCCTCCACTTT. Protein sequence: CASSPKDREDNSPLHF.

The chain links TRBV21-1 to TRBJ2-7; the table's D call, TRBD1, has no DNA check behind it. TRBV21-1 is designated a pseudogene. The CDR3 is made up of 15 amino acids. The CDR3 DNA reads as TGTGCCAGCAGCAAAGATCCGGCAGGTCGCTACGAGCAGTACTTC. This sequence encodes CASSKDPAGRYEQYF.

The V call is TRBV25-1, the J call TRBJ2-2, with 7 bases that match TRBD1. The V and J ends lost 4 bases and 6 bases, in that order; junction bases with no gene match: 5. The CDR3 totals 14 residues. Germline V gives CDR1 MGHDK, CDR2 SYGVNS. CDR3 in amino acids: CASSGSTGAGELFF. The CDR3 region has the DNA TGTGCCAGCAGTGGGAGTACAGGGGCCGGGGAGCTGTTTTTT.

The V and J genes are TRBV5-1 and TRBJ2-2; TRBD2 aligns across 11 bases. J gave up 5 bases and V 4 bases, and 4 bases lay outside the gene matches. This CDR3 is built from 15 residues. Germline CDR1 and CDR2: SGHRS and YFSETQ. For the CDR3, the DNA is TGCGCCAGCAGCCTCCTAGCGGGGGGAACCGGGGAGCTGTTTTTT. This encodes CASSLLAGGTGELFF.

The rearrangement joins TRBV7-3 to TRBJ1-1, with D maybe TRBD1 (6 bases). The V gene's germline CDR1 is SGHTA and CDR2 FQGTGA. CDR3 length: 15 residues. Trimming removed 4 bases at V and 0 bases at J, with 12 bases between. The CDR3 region is CASSSQGTVNTEAFF. The CDR3 nucleotides are TGTGCCAGCAGCTCCCAGGGGACGGTGAACACTGAAGCTTTCTTT.

The chain combines TRBV7-8 with TRBJ1-5; no firm D call. Trimming took off 3 bases at V and 8 bases at J, with 8 bases between the two ends. The CDR3 length is 12 residues. Germline CDR1 SGHVS, CDR2 FQNEAQ. CDR3 protein: CASSFRGEPQHF. The CDR3 bases are TGTGCCAGCAGCTTCCGAGGTGAGCCCCAGCATTTT.

The chain combines TRBV4-3 with TRBJ2-2; 9 bases match TRBD2. Looked up from germline, CDR1 is LGHNA and CDR2 is YSLEER. The CDR3 consists of 15 residues. The trim removed 2 bases at V and 7 bases at J, leaving 5 bases unmatched. The CDR3 DNA is TGCGCCAGCAGCCAACTTTTAGCGGGGGTCGGGGAGCTGTTTTTT. The encoded protein is CASSQLLAGVGELFF.

This clone was recorded once. The chain combines TRBV7-9 with TRBJ2-5; 9 bases are a match to TRBD2. Germline CDR1 is SEHNR and CDR2 is FQNEAQ (reference sequence). The J segment lost 1 base and the V segment lost 1 base, leaving 4 bases of the junction unmatched. This CDR3 region has 16 residues. This CDR3 reads CASSLGVAGAQETQYF. CDR3 nucleotides: TGTGCCAGCAGCTTAGGAGTAGCGGGGGCCCAAGAGACCCAGTACTTC.

The chain is built from TRBV5-1 and TRBJ1-2; 7 nucleotides agree with TRBD1. The CDR3 runs to 15 residues. After removal of 4 bases from V and 0 bases from J, the junction contained 6 bases not matched to a gene. CDR1 is SGHRS and CDR2 is YFSETQ in the germline V gene. Here the CDR3 reads CASSQGQTTNYGYTF. The CDR3 nucleotides read TGCGCCAGCAGCCAGGGACAGACTACTAACTATGGCTACACCTTC.

The V and J genes are TRBV7-2 and TRBJ1-1; maybe TRBD1 (5 bases). V lost 5 bases, J lost 3 bases, and 19 bases lay in between. The length of the CDR3 is 16 residues. In germline, CDR1 is SGHTA, CDR2 FQGNSA. CDR3 coding DNA: TGTGCCAGCAGCCGGACCGGGGGAACCCAGGACACTGAAGCTTTCTTT. Translating gives CASSRTGGTQDTEAFF.

The chain links TRBV5-5 to TRBJ2-5, with 7 bases that match TRBD1. Germline V lookup: CDR1 SGHKS, CDR2 YYEKEE (reference sequence). V trimming: 4 bases; J trimming: 4 bases; junction bases outside the gene matches: 13. This CDR3 is built from 16 residues. The CDR3 sequence: CASSIFSGTVGETQYF. In DNA, the CDR3 is TGTGCCAGCAGCATTTTTTCCGGGACAGTCGGAGAGACCCAGTACTTC. The full variable domain, rest sourced from reference TRBV5-5 and TRBJ2-5, is DAGVTQSPTHLIKTRGQQVTLRCSPISGHKSVSWYQQVLGQGPQFIFQYYEKEERGRGNFPDRFSARQFPNYSSELNVNALLLGDSALYLCASSIFSGTVGETQYFGPGTRLLVL.

The V gene is TRBV18, the J gene TRBJ2-7; tentative D call: TRBD2 (6 bases). The CDR3 sequence is 15 residues long. V was clipped by 1 base and J by 2 bases, with 12 bases between them. Germline V gene lookup returns CDR1 KGHSH and CDR2 LQKENI. The chain's CDR3 is CASSPLGEVTYEQYF. DNA of the CDR3: TGTGCCAGCTCACCACTTGGGGAGGTAACCTACGAGCAGTACTTC.